The clone carrying this T cell receptor beta chain was observed at least ten times. This sample is part of a study of T cells in Graves' hyperthyroidism and ophthalmopathy. The definition of stable Graves' hyperthyroidism was no ophthalmopathy progression within 18 months. Roughly 10 ml of fresh peripheral blood supplied the PBMCs. The germline CDR1 and CDR2 sequences are SNHLY and FYNNEI. The CDR3 contains 13 residues. V lost 4 bases to trimming and J lost 10 bases, with 13 bases between them. Authors of the study amplified TCR beta CDR3 regions from RNA transcripts. With the HTBI primer set, the TCR CDR3 went through a first round of RT-PCR. TCRdb used MiXCR to reprocess the multiplex PCR reads, holding one entry per CDR3 protein. Of about 110,000 distinct CDR3 sequences in the sample, about 15% were seen once.

This receptor was identified in a woman aged 50 to 65 with Graves' hyperthyroidism. The chain couples TRBV2 to TRBJ1-4; no clear D gene. The specimen sequenced was blood. CDR3 DNA: TGTGCCAGCAGTGCCCTAGATGTCAGAAAACTGTTTTTT. Translating gives CASSALDVRKLFF.